What follows are 20 T cell receptor beta chains derived from one specimen sequenced in a study of sequential checkpoint blockade in melanoma. The treatment is: randomized to nivolumab then ipilimumab (arm A) or the reverse (arm B). The repertoire was sequenced with immunoSEQ multiplex PCR; TCRdb's copy has only in-frame clones and lacks some. The table lists approximately 6,000 clones, approximately 50% of them singletons. Sequencing used CD8+ T cells sorted from blood (inferred from file names), obtained from a patient given nivolumab and ipilimumab in sequence. Every receptor here comes from a human donor with melanoma.

The CDR3 loop is CASKAGPMNTEAFF. CDR3 nucleotides: TGTGCCAGCAAGGCAGGGCCGATGAACACTGAAGCTTTCTTT. This chain links TRBV25-1 with TRBJ1-1, with D possibly matching TRBD1 (5 bases). V was pared by 7 bases and J by 0 bases, with 12 bases between. Germline V gives CDR1 MGHDK, CDR2 SYGVNS. The CDR3 covers 14 residues.

The chain couples TRBV6-6 to TRBJ2-7, with D possibly being TRBD1 (6 bases). The germline V and J ends were trimmed by 6 bases and 4 bases, with 19 bases remaining between them. The V gene's germline CDR1 is MNHNY and CDR2 SVGAGI (reference sequence). The CDR3 consists of 15 residues. CDR3 DNA: TGTGCCAGCAGCCCCCCGCTTGGGGGCAGGTACGAGCAGTACTTC. Protein: CASSPPLGGRYEQYF.

This clone was seen a handful of times. The junction differs from germline at one of its ends, possibly a read error. The chain employs TRBV7-9 and TRBJ2-1; D is possibly TRBD1 (6 bases). The CDR3 sequence is 15 residues long. Per the germline V gene, CDR1 is SEHNR and CDR2 is FQNEAQ (reference sequence). CDR3 amino acids: CASSQDRSSYNEQFF. The CDR3 DNA follows: TGCGCCAGCAGCCAAGACAGGAGCTCCTACAATGAGCAGTTCTTC. Combining the CDR3 with reference TRBV7-9 and TRBJ2-1 gives the whole variable domain DTGVSQNPRHKITKRGQNVTFRCDPISEHNRLYWYRQTLGQGPEFLTYFQNEAQLEKSRLLSDRFSAERPKGSFSTLEIQRTEQGDSAMYLCASSQDRSSYNEQFFGPGTRLTVL.

This chain joins TRBV18 and TRBJ2-3; TRBD2 matches 8 bases. The J segment lost 1 base and the V segment lost 1 base, leaving 4 bases of the junction unmatched. This CDR3 spans 16 amino acids. In germline, CDR1 is KGHSH, CDR2 LQKENI. CDR3: CASSPRALAGTDTQYF. CDR3 bases: TGTGCCAGCTCACCACGCGCACTAGCGGGCACAGATACGCAGTATTTT.

This clone has more than one count but fewer than ten. This chain joins TRBV7-3 and TRBJ1-1; the D is unclear. The CDR3 consists of 13 residues. The V and J ends lost 10 bases and 1 base respectively, with 13 bases between them. The germline gives CDR1 SGHTA, CDR2 FQGTGA. In DNA, the CDR3 is TGTGCCACCTGGGAGGTCGCGAACACTGAAGCTTTCTTT. Translating gives CATWEVANTEAFF.

This clone was observed a handful of times. The rearrangement uses TRBV5-3 and TRBJ1-2; TRBD1 might be the D (5 bases). TRBV5-3 is labeled an ORF, and its function is uncertain. The ends were cut back, 6 bases at V and 9 bases at J, with 15 bases in the middle. The CDR3 runs 12 residues. The CDR3 DNA sequence: TGTGCCAGAAAAGGCAGGGTAAGATGCTACACCTTC. As protein: CARKGRVRCYTF.

The chain combines TRBV9 with TRBJ2-5, with 9 bases matching TRBD2. This CDR3 region has 17 residues. Per germline, CDR1 SGDLS and CDR2 YYNGEE. V shed 1 base, J shed 4 bases, and the junction held 11 bases outside the gene matches. For the CDR3, the DNA is TGTGCCAGCAGCGTACCCTTAGCGGGAGAGGGAGGAGAGACCCAGTACTTC. It is translated as CASSVPLAGEGGETQYF. Drawing the rest from reference TRBV9 and TRBJ2-5, the complete variable domain is DSGVTQTPKHLITATGQRVTLRCSPRSGDLSVYWYQQSLDQGLQFLIQYYNGEERAKGNILERFSAQQFPDLHSELNLSSLELGDSALYFCASSVPLAGEGGETQYFGPGTRLLVL.

The chain has TRBV30 and TRBJ1-2; 8 bases are a match to TRBD1. Germline V gives CDR1 GTSNPN, CDR2 SVGIG (reference sequence). The CDR3 has 11 amino acids. Trimming took 5 bases from V and 8 from J; bases not matched to a gene: 4. CDR3 bases: TGTGCCTGGCAGGGGGCTGGCGGCTACACCTTC. It encodes CAWQGAGGYTF.

The chain couples TRBV9 to TRBJ2-1, with TRBD2 as a possible D gene (6 bases). Germline-derived CDR1 and CDR2 are SGDLS and YYNGEE. This CDR3 is built from 15 residues. Trimming stripped 0 bases from V and 4 bases from J, with 11 bases between. For the CDR3, the DNA is TGTGCCAGCAGCGTAGAGGAGGGCATTTACAATGAGCAGTTCTTC. The encoded protein is CASSVEEGIYNEQFF.

This chain joins TRBV5-6 and TRBJ2-7, with D possibly TRBD1 on 5 matching bases. Germline CDR1 SGHDT, CDR2 YYEEEE. V dropped 0 bases and J dropped 0 bases, with 10 bases sitting between them. CDR3 length: 15 amino acids. CDR3 sequence reads: CASSLEGHSSYEQYF. For the CDR3, the DNA is TGTGCCAGCAGCTTGGAAGGACACAGCTCCTACGAGCAGTACTTC.

The V call is TRBV27, the J call TRBJ1-4; the D gene is possibly TRBD1 (5 bases). Germline V lookup: CDR1 MNHEY, CDR2 SMNVEV (reference sequence). The CDR3 has 16 amino acids. Trimming stripped 2 bases from V and 1 base from J, with 11 bases between. CDR3 sequence (DNA): TGTGCCAGCAGTTTAATCTGGGGCCGAACTAATGAAAAACTGTTTTTT. The encoded protein is CASSLIWGRTNEKLFF.

The chain employs TRBV13 and TRBJ2-7; D might be TRBD2 (5 bases). This CDR3 region has 15 residues. Trimming removed 3 bases from V and 3 bases from J, with 15 bases in between. Germline V lookup: CDR1 PRHDT, CDR2 FYEKMQ (reference sequence). CDR3 sequence (DNA): TGTGCCAGCAGCTTCGCCCTAGAAGGAGGCTACGAGCAGTACTTC. It is translated as CASSFALEGGYEQYF. The whole variable domain, remainder taken from reference TRBV13 and TRBJ2-7, is AAGVIQSPRHLIKEKRETATLKCYPIPRHDTVYWYQQGPGQDPQFLISFYEKMQSDKGSIPDRFSAQQFSDYHSELNMSSLELGDSALYFCASSFALEGGYEQYFGPGTRLTVT.

The J gene is TRBJ2-6, the V gene TRBV4-3; maybe TRBD1 (5 bases). The CDR3 spans 16 residues. Germline CDR1 reads LGHNA; CDR2 reads YSLEER. The V gene lost 2 bases and the J gene lost 3 bases, with 11 bases spanning the gap. The CDR3 DNA follows: TGCGCCAGCAGCCAAAACCAGGGTGATGGGGCCAACGTCCTGACTTTC. It translates to CASSQNQGDGANVLTF.

The CDR3 sequence: CASSQEGGEGYEQYF. DNA of the CDR3: TGTGCCAGCAGCCAAGAGGGGGGGGAAGGCTACGAGCAGTACTTC. V usage is TRBV5-5 and J usage is TRBJ2-7, with D tentatively TRBD2 (7 bases). Germline CDR1 reads SGHKS; CDR2 reads YYEKEE (reference sequence). V lost 4 bases and J 3 bases, leaving 17 bases between the germline ends. This CDR3 has 15 residues.

In its sample, this clone was seen a few times. This sequence joins TRBV7-9 and TRBJ2-1, with 10 bases lining up with TRBD1. CDR3 size: 18 residues. V shed 5 bases and J 0 bases; nucleotides not matched to a gene: 10. Per germline, CDR1 SEHNR and CDR2 FQNEAQ (reference sequence). CDR3 sequence: CASSPRDRGPSSYNEQFF. As DNA, the CDR3 is TGTGCCAGCAGCCCTCGGGACAGGGGACCGAGCTCCTACAATGAGCAGTTCTTC.

A few counts support this clone. V is TRBV28 and J is TRBJ1-1; TRBD1 agrees at 8 bases. The germline V gene has CDR1 MDHEN and CDR2 SYDVKM. CDR3 length: 16 residues. The junction had 8 bases not matched to a gene; V was cut back by 1 base and J by 4 bases. For the CDR3, the DNA is TGTGCCAGCAGTTTATCCAGGACAGGGTTGGGCACTGAAGCTTTCTTT. Residues: CASSLSRTGLGTEAFF. The full variable domain, in which reference TRBV28 and TRBJ1-1 provide the parts outside the CDR3, is DVKVTQSSRYLVKRTGEKVFLECVQDMDHENMFWYRQDPGLGLRLIYFSYDVKMKEKGDIPEGYSVSREKKERFSLILESASTNQTSMYLCASSLSRTGLGTEAFFGQGTRLTVV.

The V gene is TRBV27, the J gene TRBJ1-2, with 7 bases lining up with TRBD1. The CDR3 spans 14 residues. Germline values: CDR1 MNHEY, CDR2 SMNVEV (reference sequence). The junction had 2 bases not matched to a gene; V was cut back by 1 base and J by 3 bases. DNA of the CDR3: TGTGCCAGCAGTTTATTTGGACAGGACTATGGCTACACCTTC. Protein sequence: CASSLFGQDYGYTF.

There are a few counts of this clone. This chain joins TRBV19 and TRBJ2-7, with 8 bases lining up with TRBD2. V dropped 3 bases and J dropped 0; count of bases not matched to a gene: 10. Germline V gene lookup returns CDR1 LNHDA and CDR2 SQIVND (reference sequence). CDR3 length: 17 amino acids. CDR3 in DNA: TGTGCCAGTAGTATCGACCGGGGGGGGTCCCCCTCCTACGAGCAGTACTTC. This codes for CASSIDRGGSPSYEQYF.

This chain links TRBV19 with TRBJ2-5; no firm D call. The J call may be incorrect, as the DNA end agrees better with TRBJ2-7. Germline V gene data show CDR1 as LNHDA and CDR2 as SQIVND (reference sequence). The CDR3 covers 13 residues. CDR3 nucleotides: TGTGCCAGTAGTATCGCCAAGTCCTACGAGCAGTACTTC. This encodes CASSIAKSYEQYF.

V is TRBV9 and J is TRBJ2-1; 14 nucleotides align to TRBD2. CDR3 length equals 16 residues. V was clipped by 3 bases and J by 4 bases; unmatched bases: 3. Germline values: CDR1 SGDLS, CDR2 YYNGEE. CDR3 residues: CASSDGLAGGYNEQFF. In nucleotides, the CDR3 is TGTGCCAGCAGCGACGGACTAGCGGGGGGTTACAATGAGCAGTTCTTC.